Following are 20 T cell receptor beta chains from one sample sequenced in a study of cytomegalovirus exposure and HLA in healthy donors. The PCR made use of 60 Vbeta and 13 Jbeta primers. Clones were read by immunoSEQ multiplex PCR, and TCRdb kept only the in-frame ones, dropping some. The profile shows some 160,000 clones, roughly 88% of them singletons. Sequenced: PBMCs. Every receptor here comes from a man between 50 and 59 years old in good health and CMV-seropositive.

The chain links TRBV2 to TRBJ2-7, with 7 bases that match TRBD2. V shed 2 bases and J 7 bases; nucleotides not matched to a gene: 11. Germline loops: CDR1 SNHLY, CDR2 FYNNEI. The CDR3 loop spans 15 amino acids. The CDR3 sequence: CASSELAGDSSEQYF. As DNA, the CDR3 is TGTGCCAGCAGTGAATTGGCGGGGGACTCGTCGGAGCAGTACTTC. The full variable domain, with the rest looked up from reference TRBV2 and TRBJ2-7, is EPEVTQTPSHQVTQMGQEVILRCVPISNHLYFYWYRQILGQKVEFLVSFYNNEISEKSEIFDDQFSVERPDGSNFTLKIRSTKLEDSAMYFCASSELAGDSSEQYFGPGTRLTVT.

The chain is built from TRBV5-1 and TRBJ1-1; no firm D call. The CDR3 loop spans 14 amino acids. V was trimmed by 2 bases and J by 0 bases, leaving 8 bases between them. Germline assignment: CDR1 SGHRS and CDR2 YFSETQ. Written as DNA, the CDR3 is TGCGCCAGCAGCTTAAAACAGCTGAACACTGAAGCTTTCTTT. This gives the protein CASSLKQLNTEAFF. The variable domain in full, completed from reference TRBV5-1 and TRBJ1-1, reads KAGVTQTPRYLIKTRGQQVTLSCSPISGHRSVSWYQQTPGQGLQFLFEYFSETQRNKGNFPGRFSGRQFSNSRSEMNVSTLELGDSALYLCASSLKQLNTEAFFGQGTRLTVV.

J is TRBJ2-1 and V is TRBV4-2; possible D gene TRBD2, 6 bases. V lost 0 bases and J 6 bases, leaving 15 bases between the germline ends. The CDR3 is 16 residues long. Per the germline V gene, CDR1 is LGHNA and CDR2 is YNFKEQ. The CDR3 nucleotides are TGTGCCAGCAGCCAAGAGCTCCGCGGGGTGTCCAATGAGCAGTTCTTC. This gives the protein CASSQELRGVSNEQFF.

V is TRBV5-4 and J is TRBJ2-1; TRBD2 agrees at 12 bases. The length of the CDR3 is 14 residues. The V segment lost 3 bases and the J segment 9 bases; nucleotides outside the gene matches: 4. Germline V gives CDR1 SGHNT, CDR2 YYREEE (reference sequence). The CDR3 region is CASSSSGRALEQFF. CDR3 nucleotides: TGTGCCAGCAGCTCTAGCGGGAGGGCCCTTGAGCAGTTCTTC.

The J gene is TRBJ1-4, the V gene TRBV7-7; D not certain. Germline V gene sequence: CDR1 SSHAT, CDR2 FNYEAQ (reference sequence). Trimming removed 3 bases from V and 4 bases from J, with 6 bases in between. CDR3 length equals 13 residues. DNA of the CDR3: TGTGCCAGCAGCTTTTCGGTTAATGAAAAACTGTTTTTT. It specifies CASSFSVNEKLFF.

The J gene is TRBJ2-1, the V gene TRBV21-1; no DNA check was done on the table's D call, TRBD2. TRBV21-1 is a known pseudogene. CDR3 length equals 15 residues. In DNA form, the CDR3 reads TGTGCCAGCAGCAAAAAGGGACTAGCTTTCTATGAGCAGTTCTTC. Its translation is CASSKKGLAFYEQFF.

V is TRBV29-1 and J is TRBJ2-1; 10 bases align to TRBD2. V lost 2 bases to trimming and J lost 8 bases; unmatched junction nucleotides: 6. Germline CDR1 reads SQVTM; CDR2 reads ANQGSEA. This CDR3 has 14 residues. In DNA form, the CDR3 reads TGCAGCGTTGAACCTAGCGGGGGTAGGGATGAGCAGTTCTTC. Encoded protein: CSVEPSGGRDEQFF.

DNA of the CDR3: TGTGCCAGCAGCACCAGCGGGACCCTGCTACTGAATGAGCAGTTCTTC. Its translation: CASSTSGTLLLNEQFF. The chain joins TRBV9 to TRBJ2-1, with 7 bases matching TRBD2. Germline CDR1 is SGDLS and CDR2 is YYNGEE. There are 16 residues in the CDR3. V was pared by 4 bases and J by 7 bases, with 14 bases of the junction left unmatched. Together with reference TRBV9 and TRBJ2-1, the CDR3 gives the full variable domain: DSGVTQTPKHLITATGQRVTLRCSPRSGDLSVYWYQQSLDQGLQFLIQYYNGEERAKGNILERFSAQQFPDLHSELNLSSLELGDSALYFCASSTSGTLLLNEQFFGPGTRLTVL.

The chain is built from TRBV6-6 and TRBJ1-2, with 7 positions matching TRBD1. Germline CDR1 MNHNY, CDR2 SVGAGI (reference sequence). The CDR3 contains 15 residues. V was pared by 6 bases and J by 2 bases, with 9 bases of the junction left unmatched. CDR3 region: CASSSTGAINYGYTF. The CDR3 DNA reads as TGTGCCAGCAGCTCAACAGGGGCTATAAACTATGGCTACACCTTC.

The CDR3 reads CASSKLAGVNNEQFF. CDR3 sequence (DNA): TGTGCCAGCAGCAAACTAGCGGGAGTCAACAATGAGCAGTTCTTC. The chain recombines TRBV6-5 with TRBJ2-1; 11 bases are a match to TRBD2. The ends lost 6 bases at V and 5 bases at J; junction bases unmatched: 6. The germline gives CDR1 MNHEY, CDR2 SVGAGI. This CDR3 contains 15 residues.

This clone has a single count. The chain couples TRBV4-2 to TRBJ1-6, with D uncertain. The CDR3 has 16 amino acids. CDR1 is LGHNA and CDR2 is YNFKEQ in the germline V gene. The V end lost 0 bases, the J end lost 8 bases, and 14 bases lay between the germline ends. The CDR3 DNA reads as TGTGCCAGCAGCCAAGATCTAGGTGGGTTTGATTCACCCCTCCACTTT. Translated, it gives CASSQDLGGFDSPLHF.

The chain is built from TRBV6-6 and TRBJ1-1, with no clear D. CDR1 and CDR2 from the germline V gene are MNHNY and SVGAGI (reference sequence). This CDR3 has 14 amino acids. V dropped 2 bases and J dropped 4 bases, with 11 bases sitting between them. The CDR3 region has the DNA TGTGCCAGCAGTTACCCCCCTGGAGTCACTGAAGCTTTCTTT. Its translation is CASSYPPGVTEAFF.

The genes are TRBV5-6 and TRBJ1-4; the D gene is possibly TRBD1 (5 bases). Looked up from germline, CDR1 is SGHDT and CDR2 is YYEEEE. The CDR3 length is 16 residues. V lost 2 bases to trimming and J lost 0 bases, with 11 bases between them. CDR3 nucleotide sequence: TGTGCCAGCAGCTTTGGGGGGGTAGCAACTAATGAAAAACTGTTTTTT. This gives the protein CASSFGGVATNEKLFF.

This chain joins TRBV9 and TRBJ2-2, with D perhaps matching TRBD2 (5 bases). V lost 6 bases and J 7 bases, leaving 16 bases between the germline ends. From germline, CDR1 is SGDLS and CDR2 YYNGEE. This CDR3 is built from 14 residues. CDR3 sequence (DNA): TGTGCCAGCACTACCGAGGGTTTGAACGGGGAGCTGTTTTTT. Amino acids: CASTTEGLNGELFF.

The table lists this clone with a few counts. The chain couples TRBV4-2 to TRBJ2-5; the D gene is possibly TRBD2 (6 bases). Germline assignment: CDR1 LGHNA and CDR2 YNFKEQ. V gave up 4 bases and J gave up 3 bases, with 12 bases separating them. The CDR3 totals 14 residues. The CDR3 sequence: CASSPTGVEETQYF. CDR3 nucleotide sequence: TGTGCCAGCAGCCCTACGGGGGTTGAAGAGACCCAGTACTTC.

The genes are TRBV11-3 and TRBJ2-5, with D possibly matching TRBD1 (6 bases). V shed 5 bases and J shed 4 bases, with 26 bases lying between them. This CDR3 spans 18 amino acids. Germline V gene data show CDR1 as SGHNT and CDR2 as YENEEA. CDR3 loop: CASSHVDRWRPKLETQYF. The CDR3 DNA follows: TGTGCCAGCAGCCACGTCGACAGGTGGAGACCTAAATTAGAGACCCAGTACTTC. The complete variable domain, with remaining parts taken from reference TRBV11-3 and TRBJ2-5, reads EAGVVQSPRYKIIEKKQPVAFWCNPISGHNTLYWYLQNLGQGPELLIRYENEEAVDDSQLPKDRFSAERLKGVDSTLKIQPAELGDSAVYLCASSHVDRWRPKLETQYFGPGTRLLVL.

This chain links TRBV18 with TRBJ1-6; 9 positions agree with TRBD1. This CDR3 spans 16 amino acids. Trimming took 3 bases from V and 7 from J; bases not matched to a gene: 7. Germline lookup yields CDR1 KGHSH and CDR2 LQKENI. The CDR3 nucleotides read TGTGCCAGCTCACCCCAACTTACAGGGGGCAATTCACCCCTCCACTTT. Translation: CASSPQLTGGNSPLHF.

The genes are TRBV9 and TRBJ2-1; 11 bases line up with TRBD2. Germline assignment: CDR1 SGDLS and CDR2 YYNGEE. Trimming cost V 4 bases and J 6 bases; bases outside gene matches: 6. The CDR3 loop spans 15 amino acids. DNA of the CDR3: TGTGCCAGCAGCCTACTAGCGGGAGTAGGCAATGAGCAGTTCTTC. Translating gives CASSLLAGVGNEQFF.

The rearrangement uses TRBV30 and TRBJ2-2, with 9 bases fitting TRBD2. The CDR3 extends over 14 amino acids. Unmatched junction bases numbered 4, after V lost 2 bases and J lost 6 bases. Germline V lookup: CDR1 GTSNPN, CDR2 SVGIG (reference sequence). The CDR3 here is CAWSPGLASGELFF. The CDR3 DNA follows: TGTGCCTGGAGTCCGGGACTAGCATCCGGGGAGCTGTTTTTT.

The rearrangement links TRBV2 to TRBJ2-3; 12 bases are a match to TRBD1. J was trimmed by 5 bases and V by 9 bases; bases with no gene match: 6. The CDR3 length is 14 residues. Germline assignment: CDR1 SNHLY and CDR2 FYNNEI. CDR3 region: CASTGTGGEDTQYF. The CDR3, as DNA: TGTGCCAGTACCGGGACAGGGGGCGAAGATACGCAGTATTTT.